Below are 2 T cell receptor beta chains sequenced from a single sample in a study of blood T cell repertoires in COVID-19 (TCRdb year 2020). Receptors were amplified or captured by the immunoSEQ multiplex PCR assay. This is the immuneACCESS table as TCRdb keeps it, with only in-frame sequences that have V and J called. A part of the clones is gone; compared with another copy, unresolved V genes explain less than half, and the rest is unexplained. The sample table contains under 200,000 clones; only one count was recorded for under 90% of them. The ten largest make up approximately 15% of the sample. Sequences were obtained from peripheral blood. Every receptor here comes from a woman between 70 and 85 years old with COVID-19, enrolled during active disease.

The chain links TRBV6-1 to TRBJ1-2; D gene ambiguous. CDR1 and CDR2 (germline): MNHNS, SASEGT. The CDR3 totals 15 residues. The V and J ends lost 0 bases and 3 bases respectively, with 11 bases between them. The DNA for the CDR3 is TGTGCCAGCAGTGAAGCGCCCGGGTTGGACTATGGCTACACCTTC. Translated, it gives CASSEAPGLDYGYTF.

The chain uses TRBV6-5 and TRBJ2-5; 8 bases are a match to TRBD2. Trimming cost V 10 bases and J 5 bases; bases outside gene matches: 12. The V gene's germline CDR1 is MNHEY and CDR2 SVGAGI. CDR3 size: 14 residues. This CDR3 is CATKYREGGETQYF. CDR3 nucleotide sequence: TGTGCCACCAAGTACCGGGAGGGCGGGGAGACCCAGTACTTC.